The 28 T cell receptor beta chains below were found in one sample sequenced in a study of blood T cells in healthy people across ages (dated by TCRdb to 2014 to 2015). The method was 5' RACE. Sequencing instrument: Illumina HiSeq 2500. A second PCR of about 7 to 12 cycles was run with a J-beta primer mix and a sample-barcoded 5' primer. TCRdb ran its own pipeline on the public reads, namely fastp trimming at Q25 and MiXCR clone calling, and kept in-frame beta chains. Each record represents a unique CDR3 protein, reported with the most common genes and DNA among its rows. For this sample there are some 1.4 million distinct CDR3 sequences; 42% appear just once. Roughly 8.2% of the sample goes to the ten largest clones. Sequenced sample: blood. These receptor sequences come from a woman aged 18-35 years in good health.

V usage is TRBV7-3 and J usage is TRBJ2-3; 8 bases are a match to TRBD1. Germline CDR1 SGHTA, CDR2 FQGTGA. The CDR3 length is 14 residues. V was pared by 8 bases and J by 4 bases, with 8 bases of the junction left unmatched. The CDR3 region is CASGRTGPADTQYF. CDR3 in DNA: TGTGCCAGCGGAAGGACAGGGCCAGCAGATACGCAGTATTTT.

The chain has TRBV7-8 and TRBJ1-4; D is perhaps TRBD1 (6 bases). Trimming stripped 5 bases from V and 0 bases from J, with 13 bases between. From germline, CDR1 is SGHVS and CDR2 FQNEAQ. The CDR3 runs to 16 residues. The CDR3 coding sequence is TGTGCCAGCAGCGGGACGACAGGTGCAACTAATGAAAAACTGTTTTTT. The encoded protein is CASSGTTGATNEKLFF.

This clonotype was seen more than once but under ten times. The gene calls are TRBV6-1 and TRBJ1-1; tentative D call: TRBD1 (6 bases). The germline V and J ends were trimmed by 8 bases and 1 base, with 11 bases remaining between them. Germline CDR1 and CDR2: MNHNS and SASEGT. CDR3 length: 13 amino acids. The CDR3 region has the DNA TGTGCCAGCGGTAGGACAGAGAACACTGAAGCTTTCTTT. Its protein product is CASGRTENTEAFF.

This clonotype has a handful of counts. Germline and junction disagree at one end, which may indicate a read error. The V call is TRBV6-5, the J call TRBJ2-1; 7 positions agree with TRBD2. Germline V gene sequence: CDR1 MNHEY, CDR2 SVGAGI. This CDR3 comprises 14 residues. The CDR3 loop reads CASSPPRDYKEQFF. The CDR3 DNA is TGTGCCAGCAGTCCCCCCCGGGACTACAAAGAGCAGTTCTTC.

The J gene is TRBJ2-1, the V gene TRBV10-1; 10 positions match TRBD2. With 5 bases clipped from V and 3 bases from J, the junction kept 1 base outside the gene matches. Per the germline V gene, CDR1 is WNHNN and CDR2 is SYGVQD (reference sequence). The CDR3 loop spans 14 amino acids. The CDR3 coding sequence is TGCGCCAGCAGTAGCGGGAGGGTCTACAATGAGCAGTTCTTC. This codes for CASSSGRVYNEQFF.

The table lists this clonotype with a count of one. This sequence joins TRBV20-1 and TRBJ1-1; D call uncertain. The germline gives CDR1 DFQATT, CDR2 SNEGSKA (reference sequence). The CDR3 spans 15 residues. V was trimmed by 6 bases and J by 0 bases, leaving 17 bases between them. CDR3 coding DNA: TGCAGTGCGCACGAATCCGGGGTAATGAACACTGAAGCTTTCTTT. Amino acid sequence: CSAHESGVMNTEAFF.

The chain couples TRBV10-3 to TRBJ2-1; 12 bases fit TRBD2. V shed 3 bases, J shed 4 bases, and the junction held 4 bases outside the gene matches. This CDR3 is 16 amino acids long. Germline lookup yields CDR1 ENHRY and CDR2 SYGVKD. CDR3 nucleotide sequence: TGTGCCATCAGTGACCCGACTAGCGGGAGTTACAATGAGCAGTTCTTC. This encodes CAISDPTSGSYNEQFF.

This clonotype appeared a few times. The gene calls are TRBV20-1 and TRBJ2-4; D perhaps matches TRBD2 (6 bases). CDR3 length: 17 amino acids. CDR1 DFQATT and CDR2 SNEGSKA come from the germline V gene (reference sequence). Trimming removed 0 bases from V and 0 bases from J, with 15 bases in between. The CDR3 bases are TGCAGTGCTAGAGATAAGGGTTCGGGACTAGCCAAAAACATTCAGTACTTC. The encoded protein is CSARDKGSGLAKNIQYF.

The V gene is TRBV4-1, the J gene TRBJ2-1; a weak D match, TRBD2 (6 bases). V was trimmed by 0 bases and J by 10 bases, leaving 25 bases between them. The CDR3 totals 18 residues. Per germline, CDR1 MGHRA and CDR2 YSYEKL. The CDR3 sequence is CASSQDWLLGAGFGEQFF. In nucleotides, the CDR3 is TGCGCCAGCAGCCAAGATTGGTTGCTGGGAGCGGGCTTCGGGGAGCAGTTCTTC.

The V call is TRBV6-5, the J call TRBJ2-7; TRBD1 is a possible D gene (6 bases). V lost 5 bases and J 4 bases, leaving 15 bases between the germline ends. CDR3 length equals 14 residues. CDR1 is MNHEY, CDR2 SVGAGI, per germline. Here the CDR3 reads CASSTTRDTYEQYF. In nucleotides, the CDR3 is TGTGCCAGCAGTACCACACGGGACACATACGAGCAGTACTTC.

The gene calls are TRBV24-1 and TRBJ1-1; D is unclear. Germline CDR1 KGHDR, CDR2 SFDVKD. The CDR3 is 13 amino acids. V was clipped by 3 bases and J by 5 bases, with 9 bases between them. The CDR3 DNA reads as TGTGCCACCAGTGATGGAACGGGGACTGAAGCTTTCTTT. Translated, it gives CATSDGTGTEAFF.

The chain links TRBV5-1 to TRBJ2-3; D might be TRBD1 (6 bases). The V end lost 6 bases, the J end lost 2 bases, and 19 bases lay between the germline ends. CDR1 and CDR2 (germline): SGHRS, YFSETQ. The CDR3 totals 16 residues. The CDR3 DNA sequence: TGCGCCAGCACAGGTCTGGACAGACGGGACACAGATACGCAGTATTTT. Its translation is CASTGLDRRDTDTQYF.

This clonotype was seen a handful of times. This rearrangement joins TRBV6-5 to TRBJ1-3; D not certain. The CDR3 extends over 16 amino acids. V gave up 0 bases and J gave up 0 bases, with 9 bases separating them. The germline V gene encodes CDR1 MNHEY and CDR2 SVGAGI. Here the CDR3 reads CASSYSSGNSGNTIYF. DNA for the CDR3: TGTGCCAGCAGTTACTCCTCAGGAAACTCTGGAAACACCATATATTTT.

Comments on this clonotype: A junction boundary mismatches the germline segment, possibly from a read error. The rearrangement links TRBV5-1 to TRBJ2-3, with 8 bases that match TRBD2. CDR1 is SGHRS, CDR2 YFSETQ, per germline. CDR3 length: 15 amino acids. As DNA, the CDR3 is TGTGCCAGCAGTTTAAGGGCGGGGGGTTCGGATACGCAGTATTTT. It is translated as CASSLRAGGSDTQYF.

The chain recombines TRBV7-2 with TRBJ2-6, with a possible D match to TRBD2 (7 bases). Germline V gives CDR1 SGHTA, CDR2 FQGNSA. Trimming cost V 2 bases and J 0 bases, with 14 bases left between them. The CDR3 is 18 residues long. CDR3 bases: TGTGCCAGCAGCTTAACGGGGGGCCTCCACTCTGGGGCCAACGTCCTGACTTTC. Translated, it gives CASSLTGGLHSGANVLTF.

This CDR3 is CASLPVAGGQETQYF. In DNA, the CDR3 is TGTGCCAGCCTGCCCGTAGCGGGGGGGCAAGAGACCCAGTACTTC. The rearrangement links TRBV2 to TRBJ2-5; 11 positions match TRBD2. The CDR3 is made up of 15 amino acids. J gave up 2 bases and V 8 bases, and 7 bases lay outside the gene matches. Germline V gene lookup returns CDR1 SNHLY and CDR2 FYNNEI.

The chain is built from TRBV20-1 and TRBJ1-5; 7 positions agree with TRBD1. The CDR3 is made up of 14 amino acids. V shed 6 bases, J shed 0 bases, and the junction held 5 bases outside the gene matches. The germline V gene has CDR1 DFQATT and CDR2 SNEGSKA (reference sequence). This chain's CDR3 is CSANRGDSNQPQHF. The CDR3 DNA sequence: TGCAGTGCAAACAGGGGTGATAGCAATCAGCCCCAGCATTTT.

This clonotype was counted between two and nine times. The chain employs TRBV20-1 and TRBJ1-5, with TRBD1 matching over 8 bases. The germline CDR1 and CDR2 sequences are DFQATT and SNEGSKA (reference sequence). V trimming: 3 bases; J trimming: 6 bases; junction bases outside the gene matches: 4. This CDR3 comprises 13 residues. The CDR3 region is CSARTGVTQPQHF. The DNA of the CDR3 is TGCAGTGCTAGGACAGGGGTGACTCAGCCCCAGCATTTT.

The rearrangement joins TRBV15 to TRBJ1-2; 12 bases map to TRBD1. Per the germline V gene, CDR1 is LNHNV and CDR2 is YYDKDF (reference sequence). V gave up 0 bases and J gave up 2 bases; unmatched junction bases: 1. There are 16 residues in the CDR3. In DNA, the CDR3 is TGTGCCACCAGCAGAGATGGGACAGGGGGCAACTATGGCTACACCTTC. Residues: CATSRDGTGGNYGYTF. Complete variable domain (other parts from reference TRBV15 and TRBJ1-2): DAMVIQNPRYQVTQFGKPVTLSCSQTLNHNVMYWYQQKSSQAPKLLFHYYDKDFNNEADTPDNFQSRRPNTSFCFLDIRSPGLGDTAMYLCATSRDGTGGNYGYTFGSGTRLTVV.

The chain couples TRBV11-2 to TRBJ2-1; 12 positions match TRBD2. This CDR3 has 16 residues. Germline V gene data show CDR1 as SGHAT and CDR2 as FQNNGV. After removal of 5 bases from V and 7 bases from J, the junction contained 9 bases not matched to a gene. The CDR3 reads CASSRNFGLAGNEQFF. The DNA for the CDR3 is TGTGCCAGCAGCCGTAACTTCGGACTAGCGGGGAATGAGCAGTTCTTC.

As to this clonotype: This may stem from a read error, because a much larger clone lies one nucleotide away. The chain recombines TRBV29-1 with TRBJ2-1, with 10 bases identical to TRBD1. The germline V gene encodes CDR1 SQVTM and CDR2 ANQGSEA. The CDR3 spans 15 residues. The V gene end was trimmed by 0 bases and the J gene end by 10 bases; junction bases not matched to a gene: 9. In DNA, the CDR3 is TGCAGCGTTGAAGATGGACAGGGGGTCATCAAAGAGCAGTTCTTC. Its translation is CSVEDGQGVIKEQFF.

Note on this clonotype: An end of the junction does not agree with germline; a read error may underlie this. V usage is TRBV12-3 or TRBV12-4 and J usage is TRBJ1-2, with 7 bases lining up with TRBD1. This CDR3 region has 14 residues. CDR3 protein: CASSPGGQVYGYIF. The CDR3 DNA is TGTGCCAGCAGTCCCGGAGGACAGGTCTATGGCTACATCTTC.

This clonotype was counted a few times. CDR3 region: CASSPRLAVLSEQFF. The CDR3 DNA sequence: TGTGCCAGCAGCCCACGACTAGCGGTCTTATCTGAGCAGTTCTTC. The chain joins TRBV21-1 to TRBJ2-1; the DNA was not compared with TRBD2, the D call given in the table. TRBV21-1 is shown as a pseudogene. This CDR3 has 15 residues.

The rearrangement links TRBV20-1 to TRBJ2-5; D not certain. This CDR3 is 14 amino acids long. Deletions cut 1 base from V and 3 bases from J, with 12 bases between. The germline V gene has CDR1 DFQATT and CDR2 SNEGSKA (reference sequence). This CDR3 is CSARVVSAKETQYF. CDR3 in DNA: TGCAGTGCTAGAGTGGTTTCAGCTAAAGAGACCCAGTACTTC.

The chain carries TRBV10-3 and TRBJ1-1, with D possibly being TRBD1 (5 bases). Germline V gene lookup returns CDR1 ENHRY and CDR2 SYGVKD. The CDR3 length is 14 residues. The V and J ends lost 4 bases and 5 bases respectively, with 14 bases between them. CDR3: CAISVNRDGTEAFF. In DNA form, the CDR3 reads TGTGCCATCAGTGTAAATCGGGACGGGACTGAAGCTTTCTTT.

This clonotype was counted a few times. The chain employs TRBV2 and TRBJ2-1; 8 bases are shared with TRBD1. This CDR3 spans 15 amino acids. Trimming took 1 base from V and 7 from J; bases not matched to a gene: 6. The V gene's germline CDR1 is SNHLY and CDR2 FYNNEI. This CDR3 reads CASSEVLTGENEQFF. The CDR3 region has the DNA TGTGCCAGCAGTGAAGTGTTGACAGGGGAAAATGAGCAGTTCTTC.

This clonotype was observed a few times. The J gene is TRBJ2-7, the V gene TRBV20-1, with TRBD1 identical over 11 bases. This CDR3 is 11 amino acids long. Germline V CDR1 and CDR2: DFQATT, SNEGSKA (reference sequence). The CDR3 sequence is CSGQGAGEQYF. CDR3 bases: TGCAGCGGACAGGGGGCGGGCGAGCAGTACTTC.

This clonotype was seen a handful of times. The chain uses TRBV25-1 and TRBJ2-7; TRBD1 is a possible D gene (5 bases). The CDR3 sequence is 13 residues long. Germline CDR1 and CDR2: MGHDK and SYGVNS. The ends were cut back, 3 bases at V and 7 bases at J, with 13 bases in the middle. CDR3 loop: CASSEPGRTEQYF. Written as DNA, the CDR3 is TGTGCCAGCAGTGAGCCGGGCCGGACAGAGCAGTACTTC.